This T cell receptor (beta chain) was retrieved from a study of T cells in Graves' hyperthyroidism and ophthalmopathy. Overall study context: Blood from the periphery was taken at initial diagnosis, before any treatment.

RNA transcripts provided the source from which TCR beta CDR3 regions were amplified. The study used the HTBI primer set for a first-round RT-PCR of the TCR CDR3. A single record per CDR3 protein comes from TCRdb applying MiXCR to the multiplex PCR reads. The table includes fewer than 450,000 distinct CDR3 sequences, roughly 15% detected once. The germline V and J ends were trimmed by 6 bases and 5 bases, with 11 bases remaining between them. The CDR3 has 12 residues. Per the germline V gene, CDR1 is MDHEN and CDR2 is SYDVKM. The table lists this clonotype with a few counts. Diagnosis rested on symptoms, serum thyroxine and TRAb, thyroid ultrasound, and orbital computed tomography.

The receptor comes from a woman in her twenties or thirties with Graves' hyperthyroidism that later progressed to Graves' ophthalmopathy. The chain joins TRBV28 to TRBJ2-7, with no clear D. Input material: blood. CDR3 DNA: TGTGCCAGCAGCCGAACATCGCACGAGCAGTACTTC. This translates into CASSRTSHEQYF.